This T cell receptor (beta chain) stems from a study of blood T cell repertoires in COVID-19. About the study: COVID-19 samples from acute and convalescent phases originated in the United States, Italy and Spain. PBMCs, B-cell-depleted T cells, or T cells were the source of the cDNA or gDNA that made up the material.

This CDR3 is built from 15 residues. CDR1 is SGDLS and CDR2 is YYNGEE in the germline V gene. The V segment lost 1 base and the J segment 4 bases; nucleotides outside the gene matches: 5. In the authors' methods: Reference gene primers were amplified, and this amplification served to estimate nucleated cell counts. Sequencing was performed with immunoSEQ multiplex PCR; in TCRdb, only in-frame clones are kept and a portion is missing. That table is the source of V, J and clone size, and D and trimming were worked out from the DNA. This table has about 130,000 clones, nearly 70% appearing once. This sequence joins TRBV9 and TRBJ2-5; 9 bases are a match to TRBD1. The source is a woman aged 65 to 85 with acute or convalescent COVID-19. Sequenced: peripheral blood. The DNA of the CDR3 is TGTGCCAGCAGCGTACGAGACAGGGGGGGAGAGACCCAGTACTTC. Translating it yields CASSVRDRGGETQYF.